This T cell receptor beta chain was identified in a study of OX40 agonist ivuxolimab in advanced cancers. Study details: Patients assigned to dose escalation were diagnosed with hepatocellular carcinoma, melanoma, renal cell or head and neck cancer. The dose-escalation cohort was over 65% male, with a mean age of around 60 years, ranging about 23 to 90.

The method was immunoSEQ multiplex PCR; TCRdb's version includes in-frame clones alone and lacks a portion of them. The table has approximately 22,000 clones, roughly 86% seen once. Patients were excluded for autoimmune disease history or systemic immunosuppression. V lost 3 bases to trimming and J lost 9 bases, with 15 bases between them. The CDR3 totals 13 residues. Germline values: CDR1 SGDLS, CDR2 YYNGEE. Study conclusions and caveats: CD4+ and CD8+ T cells in blood underwent clonal expansion by week 6 at 0.1 to 3.0 mg/kg.

This clone was counted a few times. What it recognizes is unknown. J is TRBJ1-2 and V is TRBV9, with D possibly being TRBD1 (6 bases). The clonotype originates from an adult with an advanced solid tumor such as melanoma, head and neck, liver or kidney cancer. The sequenced sample was CD4+ or CD8+ T cells sorted from blood, obtained in a trial of the OX40 agonist ivuxolimab. In DNA, the CDR3 is TGTGCCAGCAGCGAGGGGGGACCGGGAAGCTACACCTTC. Its translation is CASSEGGPGSYTF.